This entry is about one T cell receptor (beta chain). What it recognizes is unknown. The data were obtained in a study of cytomegalovirus exposure and HLA in healthy donors. The V gene lost 2 bases and the J gene lost 2 bases, with 9 bases spanning the gap. The CDR3 is made up of 14 amino acids. Germline V gives CDR1 MNHEY, CDR2 SMNVEV (reference sequence). The PCR had 60 Vbeta and 13 Jbeta primers. Original processing methods: In a later analysis, some 11 million of 75 million to 90 million unique beta chains occurred in at least two donors. Assay used: immunoSEQ multiplex PCR; TCRdb lists only in-frame clones, some missing. V and J calls and clone size follow that table, whereas D and trimming were derived from the DNA. The sample contains some 200,000 clones, more than 75% of which appear only once. Healthy bone marrow donors made up the cohort. Whole-study findings and limits: The HLA-A and HLA-B alleles of most subjects were reportedly predicted accurately from TCR beta sequences. Available immune exposure information was restricted to CMV serostatus only.

The chain couples TRBV27 to TRBJ1-2, with D possibly matching TRBD1 (6 bases). The sample consisted of PBMCs. The sequence was obtained from a woman under 30 in good health and CMV-seronegative. Here the CDR3 reads CASSLMGANYGYTF. CDR3 nucleotides: TGTGCCAGCAGTTTAATGGGGGCGAACTATGGCTACACCTTC.